A single sample is the source of the 29 T cell receptor beta chains below, sequenced in a study of T cells in pancreatic ductal adenocarcinoma listed by TCRdb under 2017. Library preparation was by the immunoSEQ multiplex PCR assay. Sourced from immuneACCESS, this table was stored by TCRdb with only in-frame sequences that have V and J called. A share of the clones is absent; for the studies checked, an unresolved V gene accounts for under half, and the remainder has no known explanation. The sample table records about 98,000 clones; about 96% of these occur just once. Roughly 3% of the sample is taken by the ten largest. Pancreatic ductal adenocarcinoma patients who had undergone surgery without neoadjuvant therapy were selected. Sample: PBMCs. The receptors come from a human donor with pancreatic ductal adenocarcinoma.

Notes on this clone: This specimen includes other DNA sequences encoding the same CDR3. This chain uses TRBV7-2 with TRBJ2-5; D may be TRBD1 (6 bases). This CDR3 has 14 residues. V lost 1 base to trimming and J lost 1 base, with 7 bases between them. Germline loops: CDR1 SGHTA, CDR2 FQGNSA. CDR3 nucleotides: TGTGCCAGCAGCTTAGACAGGGCCCAAGAGACCCAGTACTTC. Amino acids: CASSLDRAQETQYF.

This chain uses TRBV18 with TRBJ1-1; 7 nucleotides agree with TRBD1. J gave up 4 bases and V 3 bases, and 8 bases lay outside the gene matches. CDR3 length: 15 residues. Germline CDR1 reads KGHSH; CDR2 reads LQKENI. The CDR3 sequence is CASSPLTGIGTEAFF. The CDR3 nucleotides are TGTGCCAGCTCACCTCTGACAGGGATCGGCACTGAAGCTTTCTTT. Drawing the rest from reference TRBV18 and TRBJ1-1, the complete variable domain is NAGVMQNPRHLVRRRGQEARLRCSPMKGHSHVYWYRQLPEEGLKFMVYLQKENIIDESGMPKERFSAEFPKEGPSILRIQQVVRGDSAAYFCASSPLTGIGTEAFFGQGTRLTVV.

The sample holds a few counts of this clone. This chain uses TRBV5-3 with TRBJ1-2; perhaps TRBD1 as D (6 bases). TRBV5-3 is flagged as an ORF with uncertain function. This CDR3 has 13 residues. Trimming removed 8 bases at V and 3 bases at J, with 14 bases between. The CDR3 here is CASRPTGHYGYTF. The CDR3 region has the DNA TGTGCCAGCAGACCGACAGGCCACTATGGCTACACCTTC.

The chain couples TRBV11-3 to TRBJ2-2; D may be TRBD2 (6 bases). The germline CDR1 and CDR2 sequences are SGHNT and YENEEA. V lost 1 base, J lost 4 bases, and 16 bases lay in between. The CDR3 has 17 amino acids. The CDR3 coding sequence is TGTGCCAGCAGCTTAGCCGTACTATTGGGGGGCACCGGGGAGCTGTTTTTT. Amino acids: CASSLAVLLGGTGELFF.

The chain recombines TRBV2 with TRBJ2-5, with TRBD1 as a possible D gene (5 bases). The CDR3 contains 12 residues. The ends were cut back, 7 bases at V and 1 base at J, with 7 bases in the middle. The germline V gene has CDR1 SNHLY and CDR2 FYNNEI. CDR3 in amino acids: CASKRGQETQYF. The CDR3 DNA sequence: TGTGCCAGCAAAAGGGGCCAAGAGACCCAGTACTTC.

The chain links TRBV9 to TRBJ1-5, with D perhaps TRBD1 (5 bases). The CDR3 extends over 14 amino acids. The germline V gene has CDR1 SGDLS and CDR2 YYNGEE. V dropped 5 bases and J dropped 0 bases, with 9 bases sitting between them. Here the CDR3 DNA reads TGTGCCAGCAGGGAAGACAGTAGCAATCAGCCCCAGCATTTT. It codes for CASREDSSNQPQHF.

CDR3 sequence reads: CASSRGSSSYNEQFF. CDR3 DNA sequence: TGTGCCAGCTCGCGCGGTTCAAGCTCCTACAATGAGCAGTTCTTC. The rearrangement uses TRBV18 and TRBJ2-1; D gene ambiguous. Germline values: CDR1 KGHSH, CDR2 LQKENI. There are 15 residues in the CDR3. V was shortened by 6 bases and J by 0 bases, with 12 bases between the two germline ends.

V gene TRBV28 combines with J gene TRBJ2-7; a weak D match, TRBD2 (7 bases). The germline V gene encodes CDR1 MDHEN and CDR2 SYDVKM. The germline V and J ends were trimmed by 7 bases and 9 bases, with 22 bases remaining between them. The CDR3 consists of 14 residues. The CDR3 coding sequence is TGTGCCAGCACCCAGGCGGGGGCGCGCCTTGGGCAGTACTTC. It specifies CASTQAGARLGQYF.

V and J are TRBV28 and TRBJ1-1; D may be TRBD1 (6 bases). V was pared by 2 bases and J by 9 bases, with 10 bases between. Per germline, CDR1 MDHEN and CDR2 SYDVKM. This CDR3 is 12 amino acids long. The CDR3 here is CASSLGTGQAFF. DNA of the CDR3: TGTGCCAGCAGTTTAGGCACAGGGCAAGCTTTCTTT.

The rearrangement links TRBV5-6 to TRBJ1-3, with D possibly TRBD1 on 6 matching bases. V lost 0 bases, J lost 4 bases, and 20 bases lay in between. This CDR3 comprises 18 residues. CDR1 SGHDT and CDR2 YYEEEE come from the germline V gene. The CDR3 reads CASSLGGPGRDIGNTIYF. CDR3 bases: TGTGCCAGCAGCTTGGGCGGGCCAGGCAGGGACATCGGAAACACCATATATTTT.

This clone was recorded only once. The chain uses TRBV27 and TRBJ1-1, with 11 bases fitting TRBD1. CDR1 and CDR2 from the germline V gene are MNHEY and SMNVEV (reference sequence). This CDR3 spans 14 amino acids. Germline trimming cut 8 bases from V and 4 bases from J; bases unmatched to any gene: 6. CDR3 DNA sequence: TGTGCCAGCCGATCCGGGACAGGGGGCACTGAAGCTTTCTTT. It encodes CASRSGTGGTEAFF.

The rearrangement uses TRBV2 and TRBJ1-5, with no clear D. CDR3 length equals 16 residues. Germline V lookup: CDR1 SNHLY, CDR2 FYNNEI. V was shortened by 3 bases and J by 0 bases, with 12 bases between the two germline ends. CDR3 protein: CASSDRADYSNQPQHF. CDR3 nucleotide sequence: TGTGCCAGCAGTGATAGGGCGGACTATAGCAATCAGCCCCAGCATTTT.

This chain links TRBV7-3 with TRBJ2-3; D is undetermined. The V end lost 1 base, the J end lost 4 bases, and 9 bases lay between the germline ends. The CDR3 is 14 amino acids. Looked up from germline, CDR1 is SGHTA and CDR2 is FQGTGA. CDR3 protein: CASSLRASPDTQYF. The CDR3, as DNA: TGTGCCAGCAGCTTAAGGGCCTCTCCAGATACGCAGTATTTT.

The rearrangement links TRBV10-3 to TRBJ2-3, with D tentatively TRBD2 (5 bases). The CDR3 sequence is 13 residues long. V lost 10 bases, J lost 5 bases, and 16 bases lay in between. The V gene's germline CDR1 is ENHRY and CDR2 SYGVKD. The DNA for the CDR3 is TGTGCCACCCATTCCGGGGAAAAAGATACGCAGTATTTT. This sequence encodes CATHSGEKDTQYF.

The gene calls are TRBV23-1 and TRBJ1-2; D unclear. TRBV23-1 is an ORF; its function is uncertain. The CDR3 is 12 amino acids. V lost 8 bases to trimming and J lost 4 bases, with 11 bases between them. CDR3 loop: CASGLTCYGYTF. The CDR3 bases are TGCGCCAGCGGACTAACGTGCTATGGCTACACCTTC.

This chain links TRBV5-1 with TRBJ1-1, with D possibly TRBD1 on 5 matching bases. V was trimmed by 5 bases and J by 9 bases, leaving 17 bases between them. The CDR3 sequence is 13 residues long. Germline V lookup: CDR1 SGHRS, CDR2 YFSETQ. For the CDR3, the DNA is TGCGCCAGCAGTTTCAACGCAGGGCCCCAAGCTTTCTTT. Translation gives CASSFNAGPQAFF.

This chain's CDR3 is CASSFQAGVGDTQYF. CDR3 in DNA: TGTGCCAGCAGCTTCCAAGCGGGAGTTGGGGATACGCAGTATTTT. This sequence joins TRBV7-2 and TRBJ2-3; the match to TRBD2 covers 8 bases. The germline V gene has CDR1 SGHTA and CDR2 FQGNSA. Losses at the gene ends were 3 bases for V and 6 bases for J; bases not matched to a gene: 8. The CDR3 covers 15 residues.

The rearrangement joins TRBV19 to TRBJ2-7; 9 positions match TRBD2. There are 15 residues in the CDR3. Germline CDR1 LNHDA, CDR2 SQIVND (reference sequence). V was clipped by 3 bases and J by 4 bases; unmatched bases: 7. CDR3 residues: CASSIPAGGGYEQYF. CDR3 sequence (DNA): TGTGCCAGTAGTATCCCAGCGGGAGGAGGGTACGAGCAGTACTTC.

The J gene is TRBJ2-7, the V gene TRBV5-8; 7 nucleotides line up with TRBD2. CDR1 and CDR2 from the germline V gene are SGHTS and YDEGEE. This CDR3 comprises 14 residues. Unmatched junction bases numbered 6, after V lost 3 bases and J lost 3 bases. The CDR3 loop is CASSSGGSDYEQYF. The DNA of the CDR3 is TGTGCCAGCAGCTCTGGCGGGAGCGACTACGAGCAGTACTTC.

This clone was counted a single time. CDR3 in amino acids: CASRTGAGETQYF. CDR3 DNA sequence: TGTGCCAGCAGGACAGGGGCAGGGGAGACCCAGTACTTC. The rearrangement joins TRBV27 to TRBJ2-5; 8 bases align to TRBD1. This CDR3 comprises 13 residues. Trimming took 6 bases from V and 5 from J; bases not matched to a gene: 5. Germline CDR1 reads MNHEY; CDR2 reads SMNVEV (reference sequence).

The V call is TRBV10-3, the J call TRBJ2-1; 7 bases agree with TRBD1. J lost 10 bases, V lost 6 bases, and 9 bases had no gene match. Looked up from germline, CDR1 is ENHRY and CDR2 is SYGVKD. This CDR3 comprises 13 residues. For the CDR3, the DNA is TGTGCCATCAGCCCGGGACAGACAAGGGAGCAGTTCTTC. Residues: CAISPGQTREQFF.

This chain joins TRBV6-6 and TRBJ1-5, with a possible D match to TRBD1 (6 bases). The CDR3 spans 12 residues. The germline V gene encodes CDR1 MNHNY and CDR2 SVGAGI (reference sequence). V lost 7 bases and J 8 bases, leaving 12 bases between the germline ends. The CDR3, as DNA: TGTGCCAGCACCCAGGGGTCGGAGCCCCAGCATTTT. Translating it yields CASTQGSEPQHF.

This clone has only a few counts. The rearrangement uses TRBV28 and TRBJ1-5; no firm D call. Germline CDR1 reads MDHEN; CDR2 reads SYDVKM. V was clipped by 2 bases and J by 11 bases, with 13 bases between them. There are 13 residues in the CDR3. The CDR3 DNA reads as TGTGCCAGCAGTTTACCCCCGGTTTTGACCCAGCATTTT. Amino acid sequence: CASSLPPVLTQHF. Complete variable domain (other parts from reference TRBV28 and TRBJ1-5): DVKVTQSSRYLVKRTGEKVFLECVQDMDHENMFWYRQDPGLGLRLIYFSYDVKMKEKGDIPEGYSVSREKKERFSLILESASTNQTSMYLCASSLPPVLTQHFGDGTRLSIL.

This rearrangement joins TRBV29-1 to TRBJ1-4; D not certain. Germline CDR1 reads SQVTM; CDR2 reads ANQGSEA. The ends were cut back, 2 bases at V and 14 bases at J, with 12 bases in the middle. The CDR3 runs to 11 residues. The CDR3 DNA is TGCAGCGTTGAAAAAAGAGGTGAGCTGTTTTTT. Translating gives CSVEKRGELFF.

This clone came up once. The V gene is TRBV29-1, the J gene TRBJ1-1, with unresolved D. Trimming removed 5 bases at V and 1 base at J, with 5 bases between. The CDR3 is made up of 11 amino acids. In germline, CDR1 is SQVTM, CDR2 ANQGSEA. CDR3 coding DNA: TGCAGCGTTACATCGAACACTGAAGCTTTCTTT. Translated, it gives CSVTSNTEAFF.

The chain links TRBV19 to TRBJ2-1, with 13 bases lining up with TRBD2. Trimming at V came to 6 bases and at J to 9 bases, leaving 5 bases not matched to a gene. The CDR3 has 14 amino acids. Germline V gene lookup returns CDR1 LNHDA and CDR2 SQIVND (reference sequence). The CDR3 loop is CASRLAGGPTEQFF. The CDR3 nucleotides read TGTGCCAGTAGACTAGCGGGAGGGCCTACTGAGCAGTTCTTC. The whole variable domain, filled in from reference TRBV19 and TRBJ2-1, reads DGGITQSPKYLFRKEGQNVTLSCEQNLNHDAMYWYRQDPGQGLRLIYYSQIVNDFQKGDIAEGYSVSREKKESFPLTVTSAQKNPTAFYLCASRLAGGPTEQFFGPGTRLTVL.

V gene TRBV2 combines with J gene TRBJ2-5; 9 bases are a match to TRBD2. CDR3 length equals 13 residues. Trimming cost V 6 bases and J 5 bases; bases outside gene matches: 4. Germline values: CDR1 SNHLY, CDR2 FYNNEI. This CDR3 is CASRVAGVETQYF. Here the CDR3 DNA reads TGTGCCAGCAGGGTAGCGGGAGTGGAGACCCAGTACTTC.

As concerns this clone: One junction end does not reproduce the germline sequence, and a read error may be involved. The J gene is TRBJ2-5, the V gene TRBV7-2; TRBD2 matches at 10 bases. The CDR3 totals 15 residues. CDR1 SGHTA and CDR2 FQGNSA come from the germline V gene. Written as DNA, the CDR3 is TGTGCCAGCACCTTATTCCTAGCGGGAGAGGTGACCCAGTACTTC. It specifies CASTLFLAGEVTQYF.

The genes are TRBV29-1 and TRBJ2-1, with D unresolved. The CDR3 length is 15 residues. CDR1 SQVTM and CDR2 ANQGSEA come from the germline V gene. V was pared by 1 base and J by 0 bases, with 10 bases between. CDR3 DNA sequence: TGCAGCGTTGAAGGAGGCCAGAGCTCCTACAATGAGCAGTTCTTC. Translated: CSVEGGQSSYNEQFF.